This TCR beta chain was sequenced for a study of shared clonotypes between healthy human individuals. Study summary: Used for every donor were three CD4 naive, three CD4 memory, two CD8 naive and one CD8 memory plate.

Trimming shortened V by 5 bases and J by 0 bases, and 10 bases separated the two germline ends. This CDR3 contains 14 residues. Germline V gene lookup returns CDR1 MDHEN and CDR2 SYDVKM. The assay was run at deep level. Data came from immunoSEQ multiplex PCR; TCRdb stores just in-frame clones and leaves some out. The repertoire holds 2 million to 2.5 million clones, with about 94% as singletons. The sample taken for sequencing was naive CD4+ T cells sorted from blood. Subset of the sample: CD45RA+ positively selected. This sequence was found in a man aged 18 to 30 in good health. This chain connects TRBV28 to TRBJ1-2; no clear D. CDR3 sequence reads: CASSLRVTNYGYTF. CDR3 coding DNA: TGTGCCAGCAGTCTCCGGGTTACTAACTATGGCTACACCTTC.